These T cell receptor beta chains were read from a single sample in a study of T cell repertoires in cytomegalovirus infection. Antigen specificity for these receptors is unknown. TCRdb analysed the reads with MiXCR anew, one entry per CDR3 protein. Here the sample spans approximately 300,000 distinct CDR3 sequences, 20% to 25% being singletons. Sample: cultured PBMCs, taken from culture after CMV antigen stimulation. These receptors all come from a human donor in good health (CMV status not recorded). Some clones in this sample may be carry-over from other donors' samples. Both conserved end residues are part of each CDR3. The D gene is left open where the match is weak.

V	D	J	CDR3
TRBV28	TRBD2	TRBJ2-1	CASSPWTSGSILTEQFF
TRBV11-2	TRBD2	TRBJ2-1	CASSLDIGASGYNEQFF
TRBV7-2	TRBD1	TRBJ1-1	CASSPYRTGGTTEAFF
TRBV27	NA	TRBJ2-1	CASSRGTAYNEQFF
TRBV2	TRBD1	TRBJ1-2	CASSERPGGRYTF
TRBV11-2	NA	TRBJ2-1	CASSLVEEQFF
TRBV19	TRBD1	TRBJ2-5	CASRAQGVETQYF
TRBV7-9	TRBD2	TRBJ2-1	CASSLRTSGRYNEQFF
TRBV6-5	NA	TRBJ2-5	CASSWGPVVETQYF
TRBV2	TRBD1	TRBJ1-5	CASRGQSYSNQPQHF
TRBV24-1	TRBD1	TRBJ2-1	CATSDVTGGEQFF
TRBV27	TRBD1	TRBJ2-3	CASSFLTGGTDTQYF
TRBV19	TRBD1	TRBJ2-4	CASRLNRGSKNIQYF
TRBV14	NA	TRBJ2-5	CASSQDPGSETQYF
TRBV20-1	NA	TRBJ1-4	CSAGERRGSEKLFF
TRBV15	NA	TRBJ1-6	CATSRASRGTTLHF
TRBV28	TRBD2	TRBJ2-7	CAGGTSFREQYF
TRBV27	TRBD1	TRBJ2-7	CASRSLGQGSAEQYF
TRBV7-9	TRBD2	TRBJ2-1	CASSLGLAGRKSSYNEQFF
TRBV6-6	NA	TRBJ2-7	CASSSAGYSYEQYF
TRBV20-1	NA	TRBJ2-2	CSAITGTDTGELFF
TRBV5-1	TRBD2	TRBJ2-2	CASSLAVAGAVGELFF
TRBV12-3/TRBV12-4	TRBD2	TRBJ2-3	CASSPRLSVSSGRGLGTDTQYF
TRBV5-1	NA	TRBJ2-5	CASREISGAQETQYF
TRBV12-3/TRBV12-4	TRBD1	TRBJ1-4	CASSLDRGPNEKLFF
TRBV10-3	TRBD2	TRBJ2-2	CATLRTSGSGTGELFF
TRBV5-6	NA	TRBJ2-6	CASSFPVTPNVLTF
TRBV6-2/TRBV6-3	NA	TRBJ1-1	CASSYRWGAALDTEAFF